This T cell receptor beta chain was sequenced in a study of blood T cell repertoires in COVID-19. Across the study: Sources were T cells, B-cell-depleted T cells, or PBMCs; the material itself was cDNA or gDNA.

Authors' methods: Estimates of nucleated cell counts were drawn from the amplification of reference gene primers. TCRdb's copy holds only in-frame clones and misses some; the assay was immunoSEQ multiplex PCR. That table furnishes V, J and clone size, whereas the DNA furnished D and trimming. The sample shows 100,000 to 150,000 clones, approximately 81% of them seen only once. The J segment lost 6 bases and the V segment lost 0 bases, leaving 9 bases of the junction unmatched. There are 17 residues in the CDR3. The germline CDR1 and CDR2 sequences are SGHAT and FQNNGV. The material sequenced was peripheral blood. The receptor was isolated from a man aged 35 to 55 with active or convalescent COVID-19. This chain links TRBV11-2 with TRBJ1-2, with 11 bases identical to TRBD1. CDR3 nucleotide sequence: TGTGCCAGCAGCTTAGATCTTAGGACAGGGGGCGTGGATGGCTACACCTTC. It specifies CASSLDLRTGGVDGYTF.